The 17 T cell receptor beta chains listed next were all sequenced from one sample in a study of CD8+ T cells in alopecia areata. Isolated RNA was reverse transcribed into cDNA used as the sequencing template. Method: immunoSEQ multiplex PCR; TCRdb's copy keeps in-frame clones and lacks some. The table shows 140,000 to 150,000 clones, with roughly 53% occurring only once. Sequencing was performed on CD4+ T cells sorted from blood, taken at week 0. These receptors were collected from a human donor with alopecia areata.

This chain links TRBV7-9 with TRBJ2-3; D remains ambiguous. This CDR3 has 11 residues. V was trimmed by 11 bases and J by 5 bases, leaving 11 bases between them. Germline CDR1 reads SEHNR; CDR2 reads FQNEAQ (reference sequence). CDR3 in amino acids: CACARRDTQYF. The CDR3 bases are TGTGCCTGCGCTCGGAGAGATACGCAGTATTTT.

The chain's CDR3 is CAWERGIHDGYTF. CDR3 bases: TGTGCCTGGGAGAGGGGGATTCATGATGGCTACACCTTC. V gene TRBV30 combines with J gene TRBJ1-2, with a weak D call TRBD1 (6 bases). Deletions cut 5 bases from V and 6 bases from J, with 16 bases between. This CDR3 has 13 amino acids. From germline, CDR1 is GTSNPN and CDR2 SVGIG (reference sequence).

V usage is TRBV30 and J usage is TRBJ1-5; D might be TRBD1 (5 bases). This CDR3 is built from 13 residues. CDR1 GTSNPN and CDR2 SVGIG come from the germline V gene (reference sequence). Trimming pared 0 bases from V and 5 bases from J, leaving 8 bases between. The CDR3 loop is CAWSVQDHQPQHF. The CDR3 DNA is TGTGCCTGGAGTGTACAGGATCATCAGCCCCAGCATTTT.

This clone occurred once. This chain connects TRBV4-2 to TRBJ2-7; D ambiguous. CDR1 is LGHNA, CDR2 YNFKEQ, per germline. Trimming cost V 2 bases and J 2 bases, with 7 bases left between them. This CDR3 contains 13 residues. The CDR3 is CASSQQNPYEQYF. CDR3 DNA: TGTGCCAGCAGCCAACAGAACCCCTACGAGCAGTACTTC.

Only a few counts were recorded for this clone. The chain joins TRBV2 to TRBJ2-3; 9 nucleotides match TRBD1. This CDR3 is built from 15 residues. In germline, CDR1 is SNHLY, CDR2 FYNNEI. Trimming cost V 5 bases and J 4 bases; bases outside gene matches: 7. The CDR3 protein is CASSLDRGIADTQYF. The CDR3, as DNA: TGTGCCAGCAGTCTGGACAGGGGAATTGCAGATACGCAGTATTTT.

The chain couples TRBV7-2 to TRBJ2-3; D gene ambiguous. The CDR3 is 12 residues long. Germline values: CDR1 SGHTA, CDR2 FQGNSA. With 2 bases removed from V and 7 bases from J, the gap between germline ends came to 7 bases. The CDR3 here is CASSLFSNTQYF. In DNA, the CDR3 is TGTGCCAGCAGCTTATTCTCAAATACGCAGTATTTT.

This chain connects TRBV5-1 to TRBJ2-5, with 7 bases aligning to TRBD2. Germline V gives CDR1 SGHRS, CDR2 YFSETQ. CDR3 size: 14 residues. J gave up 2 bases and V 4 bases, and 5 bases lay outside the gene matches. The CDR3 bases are TGCGCCAGCAGCCCGGGGGGACTTCAAGAGACCCAGTACTTC. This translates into CASSPGGLQETQYF. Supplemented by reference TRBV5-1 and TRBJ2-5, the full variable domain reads KAGVTQTPRYLIKTRGQQVTLSCSPISGHRSVSWYQQTPGQGLQFLFEYFSETQRNKGNFPGRFSGRQFSNSRSEMNVSTLELGDSALYLCASSPGGLQETQYFGPGTRLLVL.

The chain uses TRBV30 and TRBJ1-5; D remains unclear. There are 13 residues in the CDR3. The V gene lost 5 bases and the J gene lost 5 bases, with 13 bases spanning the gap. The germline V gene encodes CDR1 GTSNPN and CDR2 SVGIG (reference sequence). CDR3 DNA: TGTGCCTGGGCGAGGCAGGCCGATCAGCCCCAGCATTTT. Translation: CAWARQADQPQHF.

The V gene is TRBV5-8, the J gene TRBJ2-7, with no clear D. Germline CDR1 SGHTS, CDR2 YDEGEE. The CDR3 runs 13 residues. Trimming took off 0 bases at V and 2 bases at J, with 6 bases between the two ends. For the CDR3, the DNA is TGTGCCAGCAGCTTGGGACCCCCCTACGAGCAGTACTTC. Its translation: CASSLGPPYEQYF.

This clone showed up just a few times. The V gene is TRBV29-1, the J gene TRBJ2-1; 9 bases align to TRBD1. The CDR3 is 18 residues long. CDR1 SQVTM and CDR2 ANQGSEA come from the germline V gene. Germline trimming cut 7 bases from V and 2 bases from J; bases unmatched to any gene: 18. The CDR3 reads CSAGRTGDPSSPYNEQFF. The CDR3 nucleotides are TGCAGCGCCGGAAGGACAGGGGATCCCTCGAGCCCCTACAATGAGCAGTTCTTC.

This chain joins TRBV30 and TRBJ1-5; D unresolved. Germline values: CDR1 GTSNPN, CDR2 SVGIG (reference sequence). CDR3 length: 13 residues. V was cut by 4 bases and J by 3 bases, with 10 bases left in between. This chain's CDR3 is CAWNKVYNQPQHF. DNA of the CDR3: TGTGCCTGGAATAAAGTGTACAATCAGCCCCAGCATTTT.

CDR3 sequence: CASSSRVSGDEQYF. The CDR3 DNA is TGTGCCAGCAGCTCACGGGTCTCGGGGGACGAGCAGTACTTC. V gene TRBV9 combines with J gene TRBJ2-7, with D possibly being TRBD2 (6 bases). There are 14 residues in the CDR3. Trimming removed 4 bases from V and 5 bases from J, with 16 bases in between. Germline V gene data show CDR1 as SGDLS and CDR2 as YYNGEE.

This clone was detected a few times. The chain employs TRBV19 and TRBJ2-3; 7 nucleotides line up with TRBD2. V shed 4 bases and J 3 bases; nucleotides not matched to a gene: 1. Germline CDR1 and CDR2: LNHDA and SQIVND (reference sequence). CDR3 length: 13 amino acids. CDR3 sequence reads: CASSSGGTDTQYF. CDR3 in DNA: TGTGCCAGTAGTAGCGGGGGAACAGATACGCAGTATTTT.

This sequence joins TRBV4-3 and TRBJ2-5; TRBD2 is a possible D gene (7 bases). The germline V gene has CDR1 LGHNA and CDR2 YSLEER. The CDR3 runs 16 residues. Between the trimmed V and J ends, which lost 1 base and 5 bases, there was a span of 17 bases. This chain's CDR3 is CASSQAMGGGEETQYF. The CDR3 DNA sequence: TGCGCCAGCAGCCAAGCAATGGGCGGGGGCGAGGAGACCCAGTACTTC.

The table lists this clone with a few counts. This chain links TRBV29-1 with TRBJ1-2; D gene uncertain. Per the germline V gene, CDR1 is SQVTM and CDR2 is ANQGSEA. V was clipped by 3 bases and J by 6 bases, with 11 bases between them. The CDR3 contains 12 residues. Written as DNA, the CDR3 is TGCAGCGTTGACAGGTCTCGGGATGGCTACACCTTC. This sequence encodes CSVDRSRDGYTF.

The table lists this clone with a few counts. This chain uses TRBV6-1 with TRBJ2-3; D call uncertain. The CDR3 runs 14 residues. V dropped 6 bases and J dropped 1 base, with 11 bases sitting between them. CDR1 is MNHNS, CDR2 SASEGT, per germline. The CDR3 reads CASRELLGTDTQYF. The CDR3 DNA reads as TGTGCCAGCAGGGAGCTGTTGGGCACAGATACGCAGTATTTT.

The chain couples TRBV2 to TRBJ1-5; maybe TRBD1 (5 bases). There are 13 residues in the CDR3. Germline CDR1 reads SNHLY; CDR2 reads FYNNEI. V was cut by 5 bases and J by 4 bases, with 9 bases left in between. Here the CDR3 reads CASSRDVNQPQHF. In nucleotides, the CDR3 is TGTGCCAGCAGTAGGGACGTGAATCAGCCCCAGCATTTT.